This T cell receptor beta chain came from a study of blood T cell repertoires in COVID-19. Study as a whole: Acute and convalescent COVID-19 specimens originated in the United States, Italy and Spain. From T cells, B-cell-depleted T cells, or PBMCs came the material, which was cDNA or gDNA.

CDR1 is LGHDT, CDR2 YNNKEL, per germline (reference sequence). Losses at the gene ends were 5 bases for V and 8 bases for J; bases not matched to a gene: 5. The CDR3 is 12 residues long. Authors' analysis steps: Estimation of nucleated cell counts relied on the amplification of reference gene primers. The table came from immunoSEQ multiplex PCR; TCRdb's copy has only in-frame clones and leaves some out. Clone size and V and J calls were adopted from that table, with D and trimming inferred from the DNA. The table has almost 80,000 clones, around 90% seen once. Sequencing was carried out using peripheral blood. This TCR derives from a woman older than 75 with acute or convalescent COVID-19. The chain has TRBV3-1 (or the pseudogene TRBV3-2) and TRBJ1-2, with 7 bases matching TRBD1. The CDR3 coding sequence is TGTGCCAGCAGCTTAGGGACAGCCGGCTACACCTTC. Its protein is CASSLGTAGYTF.